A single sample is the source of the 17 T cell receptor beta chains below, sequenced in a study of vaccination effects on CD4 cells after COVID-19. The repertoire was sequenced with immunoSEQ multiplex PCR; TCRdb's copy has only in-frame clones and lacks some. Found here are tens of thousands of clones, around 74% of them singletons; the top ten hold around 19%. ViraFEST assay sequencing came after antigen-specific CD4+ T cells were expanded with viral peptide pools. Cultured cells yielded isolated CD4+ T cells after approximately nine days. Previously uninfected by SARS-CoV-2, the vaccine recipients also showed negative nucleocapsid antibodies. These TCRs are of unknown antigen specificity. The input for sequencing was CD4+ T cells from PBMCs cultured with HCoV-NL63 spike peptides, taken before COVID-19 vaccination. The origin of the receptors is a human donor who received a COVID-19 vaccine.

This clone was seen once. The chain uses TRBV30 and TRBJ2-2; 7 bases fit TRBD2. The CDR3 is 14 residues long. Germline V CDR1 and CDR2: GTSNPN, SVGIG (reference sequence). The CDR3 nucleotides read TGTGCTAGTGGGGGGAGGGCCAATGGCGGGGAGCTGTTTTTT. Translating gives CASGGRANGGELFF.

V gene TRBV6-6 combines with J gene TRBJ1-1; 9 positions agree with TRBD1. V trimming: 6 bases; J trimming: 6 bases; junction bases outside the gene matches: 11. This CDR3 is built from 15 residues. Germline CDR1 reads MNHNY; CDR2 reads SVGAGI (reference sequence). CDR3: CASSRTGVLSAEAFF. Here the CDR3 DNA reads TGTGCCAGCAGCCGGACAGGGGTTCTTAGCGCTGAAGCTTTCTTT.

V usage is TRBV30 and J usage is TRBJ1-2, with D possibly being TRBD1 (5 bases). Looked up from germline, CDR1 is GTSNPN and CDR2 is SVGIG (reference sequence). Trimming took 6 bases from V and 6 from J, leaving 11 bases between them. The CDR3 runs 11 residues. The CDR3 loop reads CACSQGDGYTF. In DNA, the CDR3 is TGTGCCTGTTCTCAGGGAGATGGCTACACCTTC. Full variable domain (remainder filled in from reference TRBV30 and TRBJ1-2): SQTIHQWPATLVQPVGSPLSLECTVEGTSNPNLYWYRQAAGRGLQLLFYSVGIGQISSEVPQNLSASRPQDRQFILSSKKLLLSDSGFYLCACSQGDGYTFGSGTRLTVV.

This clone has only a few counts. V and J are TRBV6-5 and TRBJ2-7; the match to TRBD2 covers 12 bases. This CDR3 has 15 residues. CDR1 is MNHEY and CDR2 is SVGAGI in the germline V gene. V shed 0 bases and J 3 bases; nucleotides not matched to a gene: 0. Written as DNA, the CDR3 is TGTGCCAGCAGTTACTCGACTAGCGGGGGCTACGAGCAGTACTTC. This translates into CASSYSTSGGYEQYF.

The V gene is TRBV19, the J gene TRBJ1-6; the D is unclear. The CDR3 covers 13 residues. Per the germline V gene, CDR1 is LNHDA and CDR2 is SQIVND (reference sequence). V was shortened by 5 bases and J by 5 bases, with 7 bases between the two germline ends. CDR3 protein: CASSFQHNSPLHF. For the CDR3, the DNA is TGTGCCAGTAGTTTCCAGCATAATTCACCCCTCCACTTT.

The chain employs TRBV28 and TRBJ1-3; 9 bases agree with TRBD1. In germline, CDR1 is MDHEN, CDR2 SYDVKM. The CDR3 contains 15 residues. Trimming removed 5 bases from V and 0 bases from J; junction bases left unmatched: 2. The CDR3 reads CASSPDRGSGNTIYF. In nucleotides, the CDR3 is TGTGCCAGCAGTCCGGACAGGGGCTCTGGAAACACCATATATTTT.

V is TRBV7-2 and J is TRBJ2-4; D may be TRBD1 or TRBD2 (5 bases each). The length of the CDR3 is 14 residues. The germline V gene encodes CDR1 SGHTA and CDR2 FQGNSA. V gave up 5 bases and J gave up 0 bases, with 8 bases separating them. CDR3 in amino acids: CASSPGTAKNIQYF. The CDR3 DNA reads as TGTGCCAGCAGCCCCGGGACAGCCAAAAACATTCAGTACTTC.

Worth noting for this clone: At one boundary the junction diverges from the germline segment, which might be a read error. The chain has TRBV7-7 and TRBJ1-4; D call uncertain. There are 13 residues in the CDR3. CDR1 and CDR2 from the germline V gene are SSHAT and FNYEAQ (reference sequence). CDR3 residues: CASSLGIREKLFF. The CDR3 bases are TGTGCTAGCAGCTTAGGGATTAGGGAAAAACTGTTTTTT.

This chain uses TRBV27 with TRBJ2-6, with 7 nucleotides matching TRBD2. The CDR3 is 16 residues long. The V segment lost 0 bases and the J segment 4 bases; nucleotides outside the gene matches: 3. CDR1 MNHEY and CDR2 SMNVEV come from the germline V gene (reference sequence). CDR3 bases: TGTGCCAGCAGTTTATCGGGAGGGGCCGGGGCCAACGTCCTGACTTTC. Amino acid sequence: CASSLSGGAGANVLTF.

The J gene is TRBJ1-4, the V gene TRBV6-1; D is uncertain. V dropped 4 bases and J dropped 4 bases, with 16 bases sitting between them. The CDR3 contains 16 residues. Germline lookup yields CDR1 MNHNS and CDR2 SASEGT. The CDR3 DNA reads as TGTGCCAGCAGTGTCGACCCGACAAGCATTAATGAAAAACTGTTTTTT. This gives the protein CASSVDPTSINEKLFF.

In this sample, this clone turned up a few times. The CDR3 nucleotides are TGCGCCAGCAGCCAAATTAACCAGGGGAGCTACGAGCAGTACTTC. This codes for CASSQINQGSYEQYF. The rearrangement joins TRBV4-3 to TRBJ2-7; D is perhaps TRBD1 (6 bases). Trimming took 2 bases from V and 3 from J, leaving 14 bases between them. The CDR3 runs 15 residues. The V gene's germline CDR1 is LGHNA and CDR2 YSLEER.

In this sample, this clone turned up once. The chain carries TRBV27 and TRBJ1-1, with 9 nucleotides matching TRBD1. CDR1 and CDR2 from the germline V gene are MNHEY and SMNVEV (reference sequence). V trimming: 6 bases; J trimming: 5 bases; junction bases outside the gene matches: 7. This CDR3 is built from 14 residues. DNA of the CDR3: TGTGCCAGCAGACGGGACAGGGCCTTTACTGAAGCTTTCTTT. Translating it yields CASRRDRAFTEAFF.

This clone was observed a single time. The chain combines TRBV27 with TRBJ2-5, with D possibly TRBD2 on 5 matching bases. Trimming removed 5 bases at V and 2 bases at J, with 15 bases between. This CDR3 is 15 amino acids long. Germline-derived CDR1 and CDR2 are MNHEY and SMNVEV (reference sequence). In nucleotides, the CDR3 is TGTGCCAGCAGTCTCCTAGGGAGCGAACAAGAGACCCAGTACTTC. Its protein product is CASSLLGSEQETQYF.

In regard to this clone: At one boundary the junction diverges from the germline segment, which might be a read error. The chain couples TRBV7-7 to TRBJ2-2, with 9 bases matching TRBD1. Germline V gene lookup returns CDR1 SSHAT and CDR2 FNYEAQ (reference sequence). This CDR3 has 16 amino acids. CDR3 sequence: CASSPGQGGGTGELFF. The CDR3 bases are TGTGCTAGCAGCCCGGGACAGGGCGGGGGCACCGGGGAGCTGTTTTTT.

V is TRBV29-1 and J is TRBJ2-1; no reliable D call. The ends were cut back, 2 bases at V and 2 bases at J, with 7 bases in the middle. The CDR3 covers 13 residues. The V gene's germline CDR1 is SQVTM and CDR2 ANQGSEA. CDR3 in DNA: TGCAGCGTTGAACGGCAGGCCTACAATGAGCAGTTCTTC. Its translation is CSVERQAYNEQFF.

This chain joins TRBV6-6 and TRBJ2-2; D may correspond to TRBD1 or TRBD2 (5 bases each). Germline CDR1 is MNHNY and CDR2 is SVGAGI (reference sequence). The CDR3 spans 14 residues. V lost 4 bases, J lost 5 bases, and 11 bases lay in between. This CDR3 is CASSSGARTGELFF. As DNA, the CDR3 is TGTGCCAGCAGTTCCGGGGCTAGAACCGGGGAGCTGTTTTTT.

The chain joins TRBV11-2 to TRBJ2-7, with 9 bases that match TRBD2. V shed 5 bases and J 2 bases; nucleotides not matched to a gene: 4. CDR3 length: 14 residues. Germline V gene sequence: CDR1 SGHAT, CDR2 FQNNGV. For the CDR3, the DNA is TGTGCCAGCAGCGCCCTAGCGGGAACCTACGAGCAGTACTTC. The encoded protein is CASSALAGTYEQYF.